Presented here are 10 T cell receptor beta chains from one specimen sequenced in a study of blood T cells in healthy people across ages. Primers used in a second PCR of about 7 to 12 cycles were a sample-barcoded 5' primer and a J-beta primer mix. MiXCR, run by TCRdb on the 5' RACE reads, gives a single entry per CDR3 protein. The sample holds more than 500,000 distinct CDR3 sequences; around 27% are singletons and the top ten take approximately 3.5%. These same data were also listed under a study on T cells of mothers and their children.

Sequencing input: blood. These receptors all stem from a boy between 2 and 10 years old in good health.

The chain carries TRBV6-1 and TRBJ2-7; TRBD2 agrees at 12 bases. V shed 5 bases, J shed 3 bases, and the junction held 2 bases outside the gene matches. Germline CDR1 MNHNS, CDR2 SASEGT. There are 14 residues in the CDR3. The CDR3 region has the DNA TGTGCCAGCAGTAAGACTAGCGGGGGCTACGAGCAGTACTTC. Amino acid sequence: CASSKTSGGYEQYF.

This clonotype showed up many times. The V call is TRBV28, the J call TRBJ2-1, with 13 bases identical to TRBD2. CDR1 is MDHEN and CDR2 is SYDVKM in the germline V gene. The V gene end was trimmed by 7 bases and the J gene end by 0 bases; junction bases not matched to a gene: 3. The CDR3 is 16 residues long. The CDR3 DNA reads TGTGCCAGCAAACTAGCGGGAGGGGCCTCCTACAATGAGCAGTTCTTC. Translation gives CASKLAGGASYNEQFF.

This clonotype was detected only a few times. The chain has TRBV24-1 and TRBJ1-4, with 7 bases identical to TRBD1. This CDR3 contains 18 residues. V was clipped by 7 bases and J by 9 bases; unmatched bases: 22. The germline V gene has CDR1 KGHDR and CDR2 SFDVKD. Written as DNA, the CDR3 is TGTGCCACCAGGGACGAACAGGGGCGGGACGTAGAAACGCAAAAACTGTTTTTT. Translating it yields CATRDEQGRDVETQKLFF.

In its sample, this clonotype was seen a few times. V gene TRBV7-2 combines with J gene TRBJ2-6; D may be TRBD1 (6 bases). The CDR3 loop spans 18 amino acids. Trimming left V 0 bases short and J 3 bases short, with 15 bases between. From germline, CDR1 is SGHTA and CDR2 FQGNSA. This CDR3 reads CASSLAAQGGGGANVLTF. Written as DNA, the CDR3 is TGTGCCAGCAGCTTAGCTGCACAGGGTGGGGGTGGGGCCAACGTCCTGACTTTC.

The chain recombines TRBV20-1 with TRBJ2-5; possibly TRBD2 for D (5 bases). This CDR3 is built from 12 residues. Germline values: CDR1 DFQATT, CDR2 SNEGSKA (reference sequence). V dropped 0 bases and J dropped 9 bases, with 11 bases sitting between them. The CDR3 DNA is TGCAGTGCTAGAGACGTTCGGCGGGCCCAGTACTTC. This translates into CSARDVRRAQYF.

The rearrangement uses TRBV20-1 and TRBJ2-7; 11 bases are a match to TRBD2. V lost 4 bases, J lost 3 bases, and 8 bases stayed unmatched. CDR1 DFQATT and CDR2 SNEGSKA come from the germline V gene (reference sequence). This CDR3 is built from 15 residues. The CDR3: CSATLFSGGGYEQYF. As DNA, the CDR3 is TGCAGTGCTACGCTTTTTAGCGGGGGGGGCTACGAGCAGTACTTC.

The rearrangement joins TRBV20-1 to TRBJ2-7; no definite D call. V was pared by 3 bases and J by 0 bases, with 9 bases between. Germline V gene lookup returns CDR1 DFQATT and CDR2 SNEGSKA (reference sequence). This CDR3 region has 13 residues. The CDR3 region has the DNA TGCAGTGCTAGTTTCAGTAGCTCCTACGAGCAGTACTTC. It codes for CSASFSSSYEQYF.

The chain uses TRBV6-1 and TRBJ2-5; 10 nucleotides match TRBD2. Trimming at V came to 6 bases and at J to 1 base, leaving 5 bases not matched to a gene. The CDR3 runs to 15 residues. CDR1 and CDR2 from the germline V gene are MNHNS and SASEGT. CDR3: CASSWTSGSQETQYF. The CDR3 coding sequence is TGTGCCAGCAGCTGGACTAGCGGCTCCCAAGAGACCCAGTACTTC.

J is TRBJ2-7 and V is TRBV6-2 or TRBV6-3; D is possibly TRBD2 (5 bases). Trimming left V 6 bases short and J 2 bases short, with 14 bases between. The CDR3 loop spans 14 amino acids. Germline lookup yields CDR1 MNHEY and CDR2 SVGEGT. The CDR3: CASRDFGGPYEQYF. The CDR3 DNA is TGTGCCAGCAGGGACTTTGGCGGGCCCTACGAGCAGTACTTC.

The V and J genes are TRBV14 and TRBJ2-3; D perhaps matches TRBD1 (6 bases). The CDR3 is 17 residues long. Trimming took 0 bases from V and 2 from J, leaving 15 bases between them. Per the germline V gene, CDR1 is SGHDN and CDR2 is FVKESK. The CDR3 here is CASSQEPPGVVTDTQYF. The CDR3 nucleotides are TGTGCCAGCAGCCAAGAGCCTCCAGGGGTTGTCACAGATACGCAGTATTTT. Using reference TRBV14 and TRBJ2-3 for the parts outside the CDR3, the full variable domain is EAGVTQFPSHSVIEKGQTVTLRCDPISGHDNLYWYRRVMGKEIKFLLHFVKESKQDESGMPNNRFLAERTGGTYSTLKVQPAELEDSGVYFCASSQEPPGVVTDTQYFGPGTRLTVL.